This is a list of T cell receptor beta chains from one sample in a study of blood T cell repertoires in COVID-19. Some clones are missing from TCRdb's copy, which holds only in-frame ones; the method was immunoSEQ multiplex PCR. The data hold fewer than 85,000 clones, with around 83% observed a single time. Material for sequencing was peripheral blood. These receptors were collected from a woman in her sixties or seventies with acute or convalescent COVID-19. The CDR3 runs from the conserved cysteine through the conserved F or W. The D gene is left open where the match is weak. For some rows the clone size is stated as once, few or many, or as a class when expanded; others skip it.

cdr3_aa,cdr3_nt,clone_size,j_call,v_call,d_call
CASSPDRATYEQYF,TGCGCCAGCAGCCCGGACAGGGCTACCTACGAGCAGTACTTC,NA,TRBJ2-7,TRBV4-1,TRBD1
CASSLSDRGAGELFF,TGTGCCAGCAGCCTCTCGGACAGGGGGGCCGGGGAGCTGTTTTTT,once,TRBJ2-2,TRBV3-1/TRBV3-2,TRBD1
CASSQGAEGGYGYTF,TGTGCCAGCAGCCAAGGGGCCGAAGGAGGATATGGCTACACCTTC,NA,TRBJ1-2,TRBV4-2,NA
CANSGGSTDTQYF,TGTGCCAACTCGGGGGGAAGCACAGATACGCAGTATTTT,NA,TRBJ2-3,TRBV7-9,TRBD2
CASSPPGAADYRDQPQHF,TGTGCCAGCTCACCACCAGGGGCTGCTGATTACAGAGATCAGCCCCAGCATTTT,NA,TRBJ1-5,TRBV18,NA
CASSLDRVDTEAFF,TGCGCCAGCAGCTTAGACAGGGTGGACACTGAAGCTTTCTTT,NA,TRBJ1-1,TRBV5-1,TRBD1
CASSSDRASNQPQHF,TGTGCCAGCAGCTCTGACAGGGCCAGCAATCAGCCCCAGCATTTT,NA,TRBJ1-5,TRBV11-2,TRBD1
CASSRLTSGGGRLYEQYF,TGCGCCAGCAGCCGCCTGACTAGCGGGGGGGGACGTTTGTACGAGCAGTACTTC,NA,TRBJ2-7,TRBV5-1,TRBD2
CASSAQGRTEAFF,TGTGCCAGCAGTGCCCAGGGGCGCACCGAAGCTTTCTTT,NA,TRBJ1-1,TRBV27,NA
CASSHSMAEAFF,TGTGCCAGCAGCCACAGTATGGCTGAAGCTTTCTTT,NA,TRBJ1-1,TRBV7-2,NA
CASSLRTGGETYQYF,TGTGCCAGCAGCCTACGGACAGGGGGCGAGACTTACCAGTACTTC,NA,TRBJ2-4,TRBV11-2,TRBD1
CASSVGQSSVSQHF,TGTGCCAGCAGCGTTGGACAGTCTTCAGTGTCCCAGCATTTT,NA,TRBJ1-5,TRBV9,NA
CASSFSGTGSNTIYF,TGTGCCAGCAGCTTCAGCGGGACGGGCAGTAACACCATATATTTT,NA,TRBJ1-3,TRBV7-9,NA
CATSRDPGGQTNYGYTF,TGTGCCACCAGCAGAGATCCGGGCGGACAAACTAACTATGGCTACACCTTC,NA,TRBJ1-2,TRBV15,NA
CASSLGTGPQHF,TGTGCCAGCAGCTTAGGAACAGGTCCCCAGCATTTT,NA,TRBJ1-5,TRBV7-2,NA
CATRDRGREKLFF,TGTGCCACCCGGGACAGGGGGCGGGAAAAACTGTTTTTT,NA,TRBJ1-4,TRBV19,TRBD1
CASSLGRGATEAFF,TGTGCCAGCAGCTTAGGTCGGGGGGCAACTGAAGCTTTCTTT,NA,TRBJ1-1,TRBV11-3,NA
CASSFYRGSTEAFF,TGTGCCAGCAGCTTTTACAGGGGTTCCACTGAAGCTTTCTTT,NA,TRBJ1-1,TRBV11-2,TRBD1
CASSARTGGVRGANVLTF,TGTGCCAGTAGTGCCCGGACAGGGGGGGTACGAGGGGCCAACGTCCTGACTTTC,few,TRBJ2-6,TRBV19,TRBD1
CASSQETARTYGYTF,TGTGCCAGCAGCCAAGAAACGGCGCGGACTTATGGCTACACCTTC,NA,TRBJ1-2,TRBV14,NA
CASRGGLEQYF,TGTGCCAGTCGGGGGGGGCTCGAGCAGTACTTC,NA,TRBJ2-7,TRBV19,TRBD2
CASSLLSGRSAGELFF,TGCGCCAGCAGCTTGCTCAGCGGGAGATCGGCCGGGGAGCTGTTTTTT,NA,TRBJ2-2,TRBV5-1,TRBD2
CASSRGTGQGYEKLFF,TGTGCCAGCAGCCGAGGGACGGGACAGGGTTACGAAAAACTGTTTTTT,NA,TRBJ1-4,TRBV4-2,TRBD1
CAWSVQGGMAGTQYF,TGTGCCTGGAGTGTACAGGGGGGGATGGCGGGGACCCAGTACTTC,NA,TRBJ2-5,TRBV30,NA
CASSPARTASTDTQYF,TGTGCCAGCAGCCCCGCCCGGACAGCTAGCACAGATACGCAGTATTTT,NA,TRBJ2-3,TRBV7-8,NA
CASSPFSPSSYNEQFF,TGTGCCAGCAGCCCCTTTTCCCCGAGCTCCTACAATGAGCAGTTCTTC,once,TRBJ2-1,TRBV7-3,NA
CASSLRQGNYGYTF,TGTGCCAGCAGCTTAAGGCAGGGTAACTATGGCTACACCTTC,NA,TRBJ1-2,TRBV11-3,NA
CASSPPYRTDEQSSTDTQYF,TGTGCCAGCAGCCCACCATACCGGACAGATGAACAATCTAGCACAGATACGCAGTATTTT,NA,TRBJ2-3,TRBV11-3,NA
CASTPPGRGVETQYF,TGTGCCAGTACCCCGCCCGGGAGGGGTGTGGAGACCCAGTACTTC,NA,TRBJ2-5,TRBV7-8,TRBD2
CASSRRQGMNTEAFF,TGTGCCAGCAGCCGCCGACAGGGGATGAACACTGAAGCTTTCTTT,NA,TRBJ1-1,TRBV7-2,TRBD1
CASSLILTSGGLSSYNEQFF,TGTGCCAGCAGCTTAATTCTTACTAGCGGGGGCCTGAGCTCCTACAATGAGCAGTTCTTC,few,TRBJ2-1,TRBV7-3,TRBD2
CATSDLSGDEPQHF,TGTGCCACCAGTGATTTGTCGGGAGATGAGCCCCAGCATTTT,many,TRBJ1-5,TRBV24-1,NA
CASSSPQGATEAFF,TGTGCCAGCAGTTCCCCACAGGGGGCCACTGAAGCTTTCTTT,few,TRBJ1-1,TRBV27,TRBD1
CASSTGSAQGRNEQYF,TGTGCCAGTAGTACGGGATCCGCACAGGGCAGGAACGAGCAGTACTTC,once,TRBJ2-7,TRBV19,NA
CSCRNTEAFF,TGCAGCTGCAGGAACACTGAAGCTTTCTTT,NA,TRBJ1-1,TRBV29-1,NA
CASSENGVSYNEQFF,TGTGCCAGCAGTGAAAACGGTGTCTCCTACAATGAGCAGTTCTTC,NA,TRBJ2-1,TRBV6-1,NA
CASHGWYTEAFF,TGTGCCAGTCACGGGTGGTACACTGAAGCTTTCTTT,NA,TRBJ1-1,TRBV3-1/TRBV3-2,NA
CASSGYQGRLADTQYF,TGTGCCAGCAGTGGGTATCAGGGAAGGTTAGCAGATACGCAGTATTTT,NA,TRBJ2-3,TRBV5-6,NA
CASSLDLDRASSLRNEKLFF,TGTGCCAGCAGCTTAGATCTCGACAGGGCTTCGAGTCTTCGCAATGAAAAACTGTTTTTT,few,TRBJ1-4,TRBV11-2,TRBD1
CASSQWAGPQRGETQYF,TGCGCCAGCAGTCAATGGGCCGGGCCACAAAGGGGTGAGACCCAGTACTTC,NA,TRBJ2-5,TRBV23-1,NA
CASTLLDGDSEKLFF,TGTGCCAGCACCCTCCTAGACGGGGACTCTGAAAAACTGTTTTTT,once,TRBJ1-4,TRBV5-8,NA
CASSTGENGNEKLFF,TGCGCCAGCAGCACAGGGGAAAACGGTAATGAAAAACTGTTTTTT,NA,TRBJ1-4,TRBV5-1,TRBD1
CASSLRWSGGEDTQYF,TGTGCCAGCAGCTTAAGATGGTCAGGGGGCGAAGATACGCAGTATTTT,NA,TRBJ2-3,TRBV7-9,TRBD1
CASSRGGLTNEKLFF,TGTGCCAGCAGTAGGGGGGGTCTAACTAATGAAAAACTGTTTTTT,NA,TRBJ1-4,TRBV28,NA
CASSFRAGSYEQYF,TGTGCCAGCAGCTTCCGAGCGGGCTCCTACGAGCAGTACTTC,NA,TRBJ2-7,TRBV11-1,NA
CASSWDSSYGYTF,TGCGCCAGCAGCTGGGACAGTAGCTATGGCTACACCTTC,NA,TRBJ1-2,TRBV5-1,TRBD1
CASSVGATGELFF,TGTGCCAGCAGCGTAGGGGCTACTGGGGAGCTGTTTTTT,NA,TRBJ2-2,TRBV11-3,NA
CASSLRTRADQETQYF,TGTGCCAGCAGCTTAAGGACCAGGGCCGACCAAGAGACCCAGTACTTC,NA,TRBJ2-5,TRBV7-3,NA
CAIQLQGSGANVLTF,TGTGCCATCCAACTACAGGGTTCTGGGGCCAACGTCCTGACTTTC,NA,TRBJ2-6,TRBV10-3,NA
CAISEPPGQGNSGYTF,TGTGCCATCAGTGAGCCCCCGGGACAGGGGAACTCTGGCTACACCTTC,few,TRBJ1-2,TRBV10-3,TRBD1
CAVHMNTEAFF,TGTGCCGTTCACATGAACACTGAAGCTTTCTTT,once,TRBJ1-1,TRBV7-7,NA
CASSIRAQGSTGELFF,TGTGCCAGTAGTATCCGGGCCCAAGGGAGCACCGGGGAGCTGTTTTTT,NA,TRBJ2-2,TRBV19,NA
CASSLDGSGANTGELFF,TGTGCCAGCAGCTTGGATGGCTCAGGGGCCAACACCGGGGAGCTGTTTTTT,NA,TRBJ2-2,TRBV5-4,NA
CASSTERIGEQYF,TGTGCCAGCAGTACCGAGAGAATCGGCGAGCAGTACTTC,few,TRBJ2-7,TRBV2,NA
CASRQDSMNQPQHF,TGTGCCAGCAGGCAGGACAGCATGAATCAGCCCCAGCATTTT,NA,TRBJ1-5,TRBV6-6,NA